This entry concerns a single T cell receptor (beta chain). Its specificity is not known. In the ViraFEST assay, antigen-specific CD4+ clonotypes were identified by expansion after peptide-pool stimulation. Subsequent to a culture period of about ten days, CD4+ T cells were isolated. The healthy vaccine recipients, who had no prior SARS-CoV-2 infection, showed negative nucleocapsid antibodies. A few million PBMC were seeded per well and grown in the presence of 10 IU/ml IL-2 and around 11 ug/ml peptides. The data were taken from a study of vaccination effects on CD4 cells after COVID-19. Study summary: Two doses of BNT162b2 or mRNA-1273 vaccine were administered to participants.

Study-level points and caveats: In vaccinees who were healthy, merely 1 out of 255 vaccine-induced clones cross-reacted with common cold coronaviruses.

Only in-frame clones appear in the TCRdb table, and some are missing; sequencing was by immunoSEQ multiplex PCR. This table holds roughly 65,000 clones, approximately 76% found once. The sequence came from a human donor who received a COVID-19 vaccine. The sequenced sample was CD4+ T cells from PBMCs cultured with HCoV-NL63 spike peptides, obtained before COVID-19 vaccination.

The DNA for the CDR3 is TGTGCCAGCAGCTTCCGGACAGGGGGGTCCAAAAACATTCAGTACTTC. This gives the protein CASSFRTGGSKNIQYF. The genes are TRBV13 and TRBJ2-4; 10 bases agree with TRBD1. After removal of 3 bases from V and 2 bases from J, the junction contained 4 bases not matched to a gene. Germline assignment: CDR1 PRHDT and CDR2 FYEKMQ (reference sequence). The CDR3 is 16 residues long.